The 23 T cell receptor beta chains below come from one sample, sequenced in a study of tumor-infiltrating lymphocytes in primary liver carcinoma. The template, approximately 500 ng total RNA, yielded TCR beta cDNA made with a constant-region primer. Amplification in three nested multiplex PCR rounds with slightly modified ARM-PCR gave rise to TCR beta libraries. Primers for the first two PCR rounds were TRBV1-TRBV30 forward primers and a C-beta reverse primer (approximately 9 cycles per round). TCRdb processed the multiplex PCR reads anew with MiXCR; each CDR3 protein has one entry. The sample holds more than 40,000 distinct CDR3 sequences, roughly 70% seen once. Co-extraction of RNA and DNA was performed on roughly 17-32 mg of unsorted bulk tissue. Specimen: liver tumor tissue from sampling region 5. Subset in this sample: tumor region T5, tumor centre. The source is a middle-aged man with primary liver carcinoma and hepatitis B virus infection.

In the case of this clonotype: Germline is not matched at one junction end, which may reflect a read error. The chain combines TRBV6-5 with TRBJ1-1; tentative D call: TRBD1 (6 bases). Germline CDR1 MNHEY, CDR2 SVGAGI. The CDR3 is 12 amino acids. The CDR3 loop reads CASSDGDTDAFF. In nucleotides, the CDR3 is TGTGCCAGCAGTGACGGGGACACTGATGCTTTCTTT.

In the case of this clonotype: Germline is not matched at one junction end, which may reflect a read error. The genes are TRBV6-8 and TRBJ2-7, with 8 bases identical to TRBD1. This CDR3 region has 15 residues. CDR1 MNHGY and CDR2 SAAAGT come from the germline V gene. The CDR3 is CTSSWGQVATREQYF. The CDR3, as DNA: TGTACCAGCAGTTGGGGACAGGTCGCTACAAGGGAGCAGTACTTC.

This clonotype was counted only a few times. This chain joins TRBV9 and TRBJ2-5; 11 bases align to TRBD2. The V and J ends lost 4 bases and 4 bases, in that order; junction bases with no gene match: 9. This CDR3 has 16 residues. Germline V gene sequence: CDR1 SGDLS, CDR2 YYNGEE. CDR3: CASSPSSGLAVETQYF. The CDR3 region has the DNA TGTGCCAGCAGCCCTTCCTCGGGACTAGCGGTAGAGACCCAGTACTTC.

For this clonotype: The CDR3 does not end in the conserved phenylalanine or tryptophan, so this is likely a read error. The chain employs TRBV7-8 and TRBJ1-1; tentatively, D is TRBD1 (5 bases). V was clipped by 1 base and J by 0 bases, with 9 bases between them. The germline V gene has CDR1 SGHVS and CDR2 FQNEAQ. The CDR3 has 15 residues. The CDR3 DNA follows: TGTGCCAGCAGCTTAGGGGGGATGGTGAACACTGAAGCTTTCCTT. Encoded protein: CASSLGGMVNTEAFL.

This clonotype is medium-sized. The V and J genes are TRBV29-1 and TRBJ1-5; 9 nucleotides agree with TRBD1. Germline-derived CDR1 and CDR2 are SQVTM and ANQGSEA. The CDR3 consists of 13 residues. V was pared by 4 bases and J by 4 bases, with 2 bases of the junction left unmatched. CDR3 amino acids: CSVVQGANQPQHF. The CDR3 DNA reads TGCAGCGTTGTACAGGGGGCAAATCAGCCCCAGCATTTT.

Comment on this clonotype: One end of the junction is discordant with germline, which a read error may explain. The rearrangement joins TRBV28 to TRBJ1-1; possible D gene TRBD1, 5 bases. Germline V gives CDR1 MDHEN, CDR2 SYDVKM. The CDR3 has 14 residues. The CDR3 DNA sequence: TGTACCAGTCACAGCCGGGGGTTGAACACTGAAACTTTCTTT. Translated, it gives CTSHSRGLNTETFF.

This clonotype was counted many times. J is TRBJ2-7 and V is TRBV5-1, with a possible D match to TRBD2 (7 bases). V lost 0 bases to trimming and J lost 3 bases, with 10 bases between them. Germline CDR1 SGHRS, CDR2 YFSETQ. This CDR3 has 14 residues. CDR3 coding DNA: TGCGCCAGCAGCTTGGCCGGGGGGCTCTACGAGCAGTACTTC. Amino acids: CASSLAGGLYEQYF.

This clonotype was counted ten times or more. The chain uses TRBV10-3 and TRBJ2-7; D possibly corresponds to TRBD2 (6 bases). The CDR3 loop spans 15 amino acids. V was pared by 4 bases and J by 6 bases, with 19 bases between. CDR1 is ENHRY and CDR2 is SYGVKD in the germline V gene. The CDR3 nucleotides are TGTGCCATCAGTGGAACTGTCCGGGAGAGTATCGAGCAGTACTTC. Protein product: CAISGTVRESIEQYF.

The J gene is TRBJ1-4, the V gene TRBV6-5; D may be TRBD1 (6 bases). V gave up 2 bases and J gave up 5 bases, with 12 bases separating them. The germline V gene encodes CDR1 MNHEY and CDR2 SVGAGI. The CDR3 is 15 amino acids. CDR3 coding DNA: TGTGCCAGCAGTTACCTGGGACACACGAATGAAAAACTGTTTTTT. It is translated as CASSYLGHTNEKLFF.

This clonotype was seen a few times. This chain links TRBV18 with TRBJ1-5; 8 positions match TRBD1. This CDR3 contains 15 residues. The V segment lost 3 bases and the J segment 9 bases; nucleotides outside the gene matches: 10. The germline CDR1 and CDR2 sequences are KGHSH and LQKENI. CDR3 DNA sequence: TGTGCCAGCTCACCTGAAACAGGGGGAAGCGCGCCCCAGCATTTT. Amino acid sequence: CASSPETGGSAPQHF.

With respect to this clonotype: This is likely a read error, given that the CDR3 carries no conserved phenylalanine or tryptophan at its end. This chain uses TRBV5-4 with TRBJ2-1; TRBD2 agrees at 10 bases. After removal of 1 base from V and 7 bases from J, the junction contained 5 bases not matched to a gene. The CDR3 sequence is 15 residues long. The germline V gene encodes CDR1 SGHNT and CDR2 YYREEE (reference sequence). The CDR3: CASSLRAGGRNEQFS. The CDR3 region has the DNA TGTGCCAGCAGCTTGAGAGCGGGAGGGCGGAATGAGCAGTTCTCG.

Points on this clonotype: A junction end diverges from the germline sequence, so it may reflect a read error. The V call is TRBV14, the J call TRBJ2-7; D is possibly TRBD1 or TRBD2 (5 bases each). The germline gives CDR1 SGHDN, CDR2 FVKESK. CDR3 length equals 15 residues. This chain's CDR3 is CTSSPHSERGYEQYF. Written as DNA, the CDR3 is TGTACCAGCAGCCCGCATAGCGAGAGGGGCTACGAGCAGTACTTC.

This clonotype was seen at least ten times. The V call is TRBV28, the J call TRBJ1-2, with D unresolved. The CDR3 runs 12 residues. Between the trimmed V and J ends, which lost 9 bases and 6 bases, there was a span of 14 bases. CDR1 and CDR2 (germline): MDHEN, SYDVKM. The DNA for the CDR3 is TGTGCCAGTTGGACCTCCCGGGATGGCTACACCTTC. This gives the protein CASWTSRDGYTF.

On this clonotype itself: Sequence at one end of the junction differs from germline and may be a read error. The J gene is TRBJ2-7, the V gene TRBV5-5, with D perhaps TRBD1 (7 bases). The CDR3 consists of 17 residues. CDR1 and CDR2 from the germline V gene are SGHKS and YYEKEE (reference sequence). CDR3 residues: CASSFSVGGQSSYEQYF. DNA for the CDR3: TGTGCCAGCAGCTTCAGTGTCGGGGGACAGAGCTCCTATGAGCAGTACTTC.

Concerning this clonotype itself: It may be a read error: a sequence one base away is much more abundant. The gene calls are TRBV30 and TRBJ2-1, with 9 bases aligning to TRBD2. CDR3 size: 15 residues. Germline V gives CDR1 GTSNPN, CDR2 SVGIG (reference sequence). The DNA for the CDR3 is TGTGTCTGGATCGAGGCGGGAGGGGGACACAATGAGCAGTTCTTC. It is translated as CVWIEAGGGHNEQFF.

A remark on this clonotype: Mismatch with germline at one junction end may stem from a read error. The chain carries TRBV9 and TRBJ2-3; the D call may be TRBD1 or TRBD2 (5 bases each). The CDR3 extends over 17 amino acids. The germline CDR1 and CDR2 sequences are SGDLS and YYNGEE. CDR3 sequence reads: CVSSVEFEGPSTDTQYF. In DNA form, the CDR3 reads TGTGTCAGCAGCGTAGAATTTGAGGGACCTAGCACAGATACGCAGTATTTT.

The V gene is TRBV5-1, the J gene TRBJ1-1; no reliable D call. Germline-derived CDR1 and CDR2 are SGHRS and YFSETQ. V was shortened by 0 bases and J by 3 bases, with 6 bases between the two germline ends. CDR3 length equals 13 residues. The CDR3 spells CASSLDGYTEAFF. The CDR3 DNA follows: TGCGCCAGCAGCTTGGACGGTTACACTGAAGCTTTCTTT.

Concerning this clonotype: Mismatch with germline at one junction end may stem from a read error. The gene calls are TRBV11-2 and TRBJ2-4; TRBD2 matches at 8 bases. CDR1 and CDR2 from the germline V gene are SGHAT and FQNNGV. The CDR3 extends over 18 amino acids. CDR3 residues: CASSLGELAELAKNIQYF. DNA for the CDR3: TGTGCCAGTAGCTTAGGAGAACTAGCGGAGCTAGCCAAAAACATTCAGTACTTC.

Concerning this clonotype: Its ends do not fully match the called genes, so a read error is possible. The rearrangement joins TRBV5-4 to TRBJ2-5; TRBD2 might be the D (6 bases). This CDR3 comprises 14 residues. Germline-derived CDR1 and CDR2 are SGHNT and YYREEE (reference sequence). Here the CDR3 reads CASSGGIEWETQYF. As DNA, the CDR3 is TGTGCCAGCAGCGGGGGGATAGAATGGGAGACCCAGTATTTC.

With regard to this clonotype: Relative to the germline gene, one junction end is altered; a read error may explain this. The chain joins TRBV28 to TRBJ1-5; D perhaps matches TRBD1 (5 bases). The germline V gene encodes CDR1 MDHEN and CDR2 SYDVKM. This CDR3 spans 15 amino acids. In DNA form, the CDR3 reads TGTGCCAGCAGTTTTAAGCCCCGGGGGAATCGGCCCCAGCATTTT. Translating gives CASSFKPRGNRPQHF. The full variable domain, rest sourced from reference TRBV28 and TRBJ1-5, is DVKVTQSSRYLVKRTGEKVFLECVQDMDHENMFWYRQDPGLGLRLIYFSYDVKMKEKGDIPEGYSVSREKKERFSLILESASTNQTSMYLCASSFKPRGNRPQHFGDGTRLSIL.

Concerning this clonotype: One end of the junction fails to match germline, which may point to a read error. The chain combines TRBV12-3 or TRBV12-4 with TRBJ1-2; 7 bases line up with TRBD1. There are 13 residues in the CDR3. In DNA form, the CDR3 reads TGTGCCAGCGTCCAGGGGGTAAACAATGGCTACACTTTC. Its protein product is CASVQGVNNGYTF.

V and J are TRBV30 and TRBJ2-1; D is undetermined. This CDR3 contains 16 residues. In germline, CDR1 is GTSNPN, CDR2 SVGIG (reference sequence). Trimming took off 2 bases at V and 2 bases at J, with 16 bases between the two ends. The CDR3 spells CAWSMDPLPAYNEQFF. CDR3 nucleotides: TGTGCCTGGAGTATGGATCCCCTTCCCGCCTACAATGAGCAGTTCTTC. The full variable domain, completed using reference TRBV30 and TRBJ2-1, is SQTIHQWPATLVQPVGSPLSLECTVEGTSNPNLYWYRQAAGRGLQLLFYSVGIGQISSEVPQNLSASRPQDRQFILSSKKLLLSDSGFYLCAWSMDPLPAYNEQFFGPGTRLTVL.

There are many counts of this clonotype. The V and J genes are TRBV7-9 and TRBJ2-3; D is unresolved. Germline V gene sequence: CDR1 SEHNR, CDR2 FQNEAQ (reference sequence). V lost 5 bases and J lost 6, with 6 bases in between. CDR3 length: 11 residues. The DNA for the CDR3 is TGTGCCAGCAGCCCCCAGGATACGCAGTATTTT. Its translation: CASSPQDTQYF.